This T cell receptor beta chain originates from a study of beta chain features in type 1 diabetes. All of the isolated RNA was reverse transcribed, so expressed TCRB transcripts were sequenced. Libraries were prepared by immunoSEQ multiplex PCR; TCRdb keeps only in-frame clonotypes and omits some of them. The sample lists 900,000 or so clones, around a sixth occurring once. The CDR3 is made up of 13 amino acids. The germline V gene has CDR1 LNHDA and CDR2 SQIVND (reference sequence). J was trimmed by 12 bases and V by 4 bases; bases with no gene match: 12. Study results and limitations: Shorter TCRB CDR3s, moderately but significantly so, marked every one of the four CD4+ subsets in Type 1 diabetes patients. Whatever favoring of shorter templates PCR might show would apply equally to patients and controls.

Every single donor gave one heparinised blood draw, and these averaged roughly 0.11 L. Purities in excess of 95% were seen in all sorted populations. Points on this clone: The antigen is undetermined.

This chain links TRBV19 with TRBJ2-7; TRBD1 matches at 7 bases. Sequencing was performed on naive CD4+ T cells from blood. The receptor comes from a woman between 18 and 30 years old in good health. The DNA of the CDR3 is TGTGCCAGTAGTACGTATCGACAGGGCAGGGTGTACTTC. Protein sequence: CASSTYRQGRVYF.